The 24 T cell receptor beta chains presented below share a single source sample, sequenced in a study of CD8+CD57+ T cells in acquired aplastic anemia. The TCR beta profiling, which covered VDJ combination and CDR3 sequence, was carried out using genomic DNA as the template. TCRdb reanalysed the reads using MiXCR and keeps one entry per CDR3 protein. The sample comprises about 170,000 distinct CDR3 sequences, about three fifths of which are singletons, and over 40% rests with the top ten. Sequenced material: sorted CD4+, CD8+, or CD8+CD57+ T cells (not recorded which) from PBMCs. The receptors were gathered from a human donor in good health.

Written as DNA, the CDR3 is TGTGCCACCAGCAGAGGGACTCAAGCTAGCACAGATACGCAGTATTTT. Its translation: CATSRGTQASTDTQYF. The rearrangement joins TRBV15 to TRBJ2-3, with D perhaps TRBD2 (5 bases). V was pared by 1 base and J by 0 bases, with 11 bases between. This CDR3 spans 16 amino acids. Germline-derived CDR1 and CDR2 are LNHNV and YYDKDF (reference sequence).

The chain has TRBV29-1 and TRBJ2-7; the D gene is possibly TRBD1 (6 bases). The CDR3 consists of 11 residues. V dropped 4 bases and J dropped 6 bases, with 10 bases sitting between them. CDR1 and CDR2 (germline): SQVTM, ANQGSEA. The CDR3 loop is CSVGTDGEQYF. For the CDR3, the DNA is TGCAGCGTTGGGACAGATGGCGAGCAGTACTTC.

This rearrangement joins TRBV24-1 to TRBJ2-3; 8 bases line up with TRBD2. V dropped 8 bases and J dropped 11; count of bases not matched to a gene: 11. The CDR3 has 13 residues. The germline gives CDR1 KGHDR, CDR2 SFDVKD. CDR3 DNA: TGTGCCACCACGGGAGGGGAGTACAATGAGCAGTATTTT. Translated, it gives CATTGGEYNEQYF.

The CDR3 loop is CSAADRVTEAFF. The CDR3 DNA follows: TGCAGTGCCGCTGACAGGGTCACTGAAGCTTTCTTT. This chain uses TRBV20-1 with TRBJ1-1; 7 positions agree with TRBD1. Per the germline V gene, CDR1 is DFQATT and CDR2 is SNEGSKA (reference sequence). CDR3 length equals 12 residues. The junction had 5 bases not matched to a gene; V was cut back by 6 bases and J by 4 bases.

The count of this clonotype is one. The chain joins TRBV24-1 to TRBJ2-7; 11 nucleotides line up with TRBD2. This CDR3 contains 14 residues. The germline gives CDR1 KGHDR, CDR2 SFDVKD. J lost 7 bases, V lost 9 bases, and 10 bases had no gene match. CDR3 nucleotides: TGTGCCACCGTAGCGGGAGGGCCCTACAATGAGCAGTACTTC. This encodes CATVAGGPYNEQYF.

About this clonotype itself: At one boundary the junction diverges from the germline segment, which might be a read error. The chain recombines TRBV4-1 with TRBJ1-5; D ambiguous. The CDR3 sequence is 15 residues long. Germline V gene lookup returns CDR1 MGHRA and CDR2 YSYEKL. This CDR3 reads CASSEEVNSNQPQHF. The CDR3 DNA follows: TGCGCCAGCAGCGAAGAGGTCAATAGCAATCAGCCCCAGCATTTT.

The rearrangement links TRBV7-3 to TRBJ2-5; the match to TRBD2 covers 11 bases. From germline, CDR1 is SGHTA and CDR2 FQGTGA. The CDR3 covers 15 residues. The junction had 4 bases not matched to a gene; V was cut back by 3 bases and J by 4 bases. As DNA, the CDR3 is TGTGCCAGCAGCTTGTCTAGCGGGGGGACAGAGACCCAGTACTTC. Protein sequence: CASSLSSGGTETQYF.

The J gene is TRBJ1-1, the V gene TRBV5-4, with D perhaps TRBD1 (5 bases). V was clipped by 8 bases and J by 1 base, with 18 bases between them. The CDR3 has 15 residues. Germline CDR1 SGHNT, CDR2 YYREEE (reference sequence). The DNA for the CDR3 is TGTGCCAGTTCCTGGGGCAGGTCGGAGAACACTGAAGCTTTCTTT. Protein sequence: CASSWGRSENTEAFF.

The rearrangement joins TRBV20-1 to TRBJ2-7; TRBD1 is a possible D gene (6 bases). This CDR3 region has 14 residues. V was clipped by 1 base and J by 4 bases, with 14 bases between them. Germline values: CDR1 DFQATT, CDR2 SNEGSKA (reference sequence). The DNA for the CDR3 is TGCAGTGCTAGAGTCCCAAGGGGGATTTACGAGCAGTACTTC. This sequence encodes CSARVPRGIYEQYF.

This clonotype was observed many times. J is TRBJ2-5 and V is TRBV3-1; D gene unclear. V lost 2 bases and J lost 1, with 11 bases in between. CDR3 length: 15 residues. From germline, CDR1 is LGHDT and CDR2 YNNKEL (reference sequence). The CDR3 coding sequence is TGTGCCAGCAGCCAAAATTCAGGAGTCCAAGAGACCCAGTACTTC. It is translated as CASSQNSGVQETQYF.

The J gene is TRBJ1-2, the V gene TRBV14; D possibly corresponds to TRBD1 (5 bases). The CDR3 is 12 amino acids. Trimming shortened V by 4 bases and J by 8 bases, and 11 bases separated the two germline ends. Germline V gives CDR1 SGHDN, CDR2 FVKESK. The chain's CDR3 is CASSPQGGGYTF. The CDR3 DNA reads TGTGCCAGCAGCCCGCAGGGAGGCGGCTACACCTTC.

This CDR3 reads CASSLTNREGETQYF. CDR3 in DNA: TGTGCCAGCAGCTTAACGAACAGGGAAGGCGAGACCCAGTACTTC. The V gene is TRBV7-8, the J gene TRBJ2-5; D is possibly TRBD1 (6 bases). There are 15 residues in the CDR3. The V gene's germline CDR1 is SGHVS and CDR2 FQNEAQ. V shed 2 bases and J shed 5 bases, with 15 bases lying between them.

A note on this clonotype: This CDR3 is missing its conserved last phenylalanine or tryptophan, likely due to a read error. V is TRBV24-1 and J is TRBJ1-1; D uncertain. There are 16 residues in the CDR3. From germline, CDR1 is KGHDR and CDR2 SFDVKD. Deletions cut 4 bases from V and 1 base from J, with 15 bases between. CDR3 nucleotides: TGTGCCACCAGTGACTGTAGGCTTGAACAGAACACTGAAGCTTTCCTT. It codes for CATSDCRLEQNTEAFL.

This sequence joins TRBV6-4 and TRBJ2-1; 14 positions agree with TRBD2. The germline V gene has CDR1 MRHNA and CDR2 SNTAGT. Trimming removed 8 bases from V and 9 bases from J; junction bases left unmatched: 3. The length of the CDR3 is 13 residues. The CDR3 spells CASRGLAGAEQFF. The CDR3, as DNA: TGTGCCAGCCGGGGACTAGCGGGAGCTGAGCAGTTCTTC.

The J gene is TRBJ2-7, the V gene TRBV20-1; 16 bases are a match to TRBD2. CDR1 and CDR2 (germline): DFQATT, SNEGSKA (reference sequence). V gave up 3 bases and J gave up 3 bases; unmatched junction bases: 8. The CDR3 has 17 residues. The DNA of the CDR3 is TGCAGTGCTAGGACGGGACTAGCGGGGGGGCCGATCTACGAGCAGTACTTC. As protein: CSARTGLAGGPIYEQYF.

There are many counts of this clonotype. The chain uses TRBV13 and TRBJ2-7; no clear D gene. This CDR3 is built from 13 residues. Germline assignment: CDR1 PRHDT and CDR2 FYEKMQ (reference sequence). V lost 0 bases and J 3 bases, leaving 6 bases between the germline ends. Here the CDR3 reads CASSLGNGYEQYF. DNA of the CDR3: TGTGCCAGCAGCTTAGGCAACGGCTACGAGCAGTACTTC. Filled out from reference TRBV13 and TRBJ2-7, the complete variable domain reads AAGVIQSPRHLIKEKRETATLKCYPIPRHDTVYWYQQGPGQDPQFLISFYEKMQSDKGSIPDRFSAQQFSDYHSELNMSSLELGDSALYFCASSLGNGYEQYFGPGTRLTVT.

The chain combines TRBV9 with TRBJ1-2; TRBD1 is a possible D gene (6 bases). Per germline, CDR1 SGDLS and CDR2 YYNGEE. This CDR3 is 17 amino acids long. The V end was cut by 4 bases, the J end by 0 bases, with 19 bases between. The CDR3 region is CASSLLLGEGANYGYTF. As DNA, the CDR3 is TGTGCCAGCAGCCTCCTTCTCGGGGAGGGGGCTAACTATGGCTACACCTTC.

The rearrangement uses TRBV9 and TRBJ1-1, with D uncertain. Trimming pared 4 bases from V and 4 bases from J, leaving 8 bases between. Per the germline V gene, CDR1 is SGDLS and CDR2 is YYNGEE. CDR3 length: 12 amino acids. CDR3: CASSQESTEAFF. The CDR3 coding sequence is TGTGCCAGCAGCCAGGAGAGCACTGAAGCTTTCTTT.

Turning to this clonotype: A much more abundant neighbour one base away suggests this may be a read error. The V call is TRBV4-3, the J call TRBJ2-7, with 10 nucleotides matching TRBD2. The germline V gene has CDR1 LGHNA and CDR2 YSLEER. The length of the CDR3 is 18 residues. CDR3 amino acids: CASSQEANLAGEVYDQYF. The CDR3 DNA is TGCGCCAGCAGCCAAGAGGCAAACCTAGCGGGGGAAGTCTACGATCAGTACTTC.

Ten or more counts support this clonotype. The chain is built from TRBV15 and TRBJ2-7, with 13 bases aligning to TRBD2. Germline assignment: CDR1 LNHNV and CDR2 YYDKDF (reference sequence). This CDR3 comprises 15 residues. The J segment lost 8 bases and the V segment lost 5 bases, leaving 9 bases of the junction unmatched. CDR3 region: CATSEGTSGTSQQYF. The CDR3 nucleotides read TGTGCCACCAGCGAGGGGACTAGCGGGACTAGCCAGCAGTACTTC.

CDR3 loop: CASSKLETQYF. The CDR3 DNA sequence: TGTGCCAGCAGTAAGTTAGAGACCCAGTACTTC. V and J are TRBV2 and TRBJ2-5, with D unclear. This CDR3 has 11 amino acids. Germline V gene sequence: CDR1 SNHLY, CDR2 FYNNEI. Deletions cut 5 bases from V and 4 bases from J, with 5 bases between.

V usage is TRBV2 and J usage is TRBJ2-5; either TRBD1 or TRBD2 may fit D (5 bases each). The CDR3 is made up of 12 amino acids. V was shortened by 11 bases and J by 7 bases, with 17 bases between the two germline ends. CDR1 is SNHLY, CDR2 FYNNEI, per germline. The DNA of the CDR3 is TGTGCCTTCCGGGACGGAGTAGGGACCCAGTACTTC. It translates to CAFRDGVGTQYF. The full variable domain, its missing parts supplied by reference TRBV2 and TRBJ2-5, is EPEVTQTPSHQVTQMGQEVILRCVPISNHLYFYWYRQILGQKVEFLVSFYNNEISEKSEIFDDQFSVERPDGSNFTLKIRSTKLEDSAMYFCAFRDGVGTQYFGPGTRLLVL.

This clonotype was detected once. This CDR3 is CASSEIMGADTQYF. DNA of the CDR3: TGTGCCAGCAGTGAAATAATGGGGGCAGATACGCAGTATTTT. V is TRBV2 and J is TRBJ2-3; either TRBD1 or TRBD2 may fit D (5 bases each). Trimming removed 2 bases from V and 4 bases from J, with 10 bases in between. CDR1 and CDR2 (germline): SNHLY, FYNNEI. This CDR3 has 14 amino acids.

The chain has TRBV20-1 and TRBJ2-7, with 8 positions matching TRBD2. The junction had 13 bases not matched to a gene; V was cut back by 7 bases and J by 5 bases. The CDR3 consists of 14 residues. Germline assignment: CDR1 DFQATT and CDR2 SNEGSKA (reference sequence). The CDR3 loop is CSVIPRTSSHEQYF. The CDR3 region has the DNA TGCAGTGTCATCCCGCGGACTAGCAGCCACGAGCAGTACTTC.